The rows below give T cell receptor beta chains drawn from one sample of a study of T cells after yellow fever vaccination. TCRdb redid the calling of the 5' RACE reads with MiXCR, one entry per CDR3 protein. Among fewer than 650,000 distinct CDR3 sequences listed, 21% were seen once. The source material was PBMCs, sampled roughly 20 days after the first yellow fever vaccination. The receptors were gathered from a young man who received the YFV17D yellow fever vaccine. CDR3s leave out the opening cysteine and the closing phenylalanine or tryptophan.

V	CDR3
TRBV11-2	ASNLGYEQF
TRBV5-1	ASSRTGGDRNEQF
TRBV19	ASSTAMGHMGYEQY
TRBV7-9	ASSRSPQY
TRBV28	AIASRHQPQH
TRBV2	ASSELEVMYQETQY
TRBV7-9	ASSWAVNEQF
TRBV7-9	ASSLSGIDEQF
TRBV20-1	SARDPGPRHNEQF
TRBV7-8	ASSVRGVASYGYT
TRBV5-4	ASSSDRGGNEQF
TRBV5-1	ASSLYNPNEAF
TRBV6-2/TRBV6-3	ASRWRGASTDTQY